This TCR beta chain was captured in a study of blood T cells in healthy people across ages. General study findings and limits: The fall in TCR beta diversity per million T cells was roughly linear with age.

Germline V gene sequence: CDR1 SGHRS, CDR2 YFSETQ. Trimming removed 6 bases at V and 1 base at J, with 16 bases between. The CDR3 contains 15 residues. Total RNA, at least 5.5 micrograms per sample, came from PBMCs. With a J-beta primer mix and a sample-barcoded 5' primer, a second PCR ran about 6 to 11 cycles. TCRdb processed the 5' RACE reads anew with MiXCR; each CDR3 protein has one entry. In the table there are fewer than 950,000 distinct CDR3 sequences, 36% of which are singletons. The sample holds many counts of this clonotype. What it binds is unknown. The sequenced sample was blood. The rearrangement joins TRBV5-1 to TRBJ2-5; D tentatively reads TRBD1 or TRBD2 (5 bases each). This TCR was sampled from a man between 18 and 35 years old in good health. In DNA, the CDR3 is TGCGCCAGCAAAACCGGGACGGCAACCCAAGAGACCCAGTACTTC. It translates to CASKTGTATQETQYF.